This paragraph covers one T cell receptor beta chain sequence. A junction boundary mismatches the germline segment, possibly from a read error. This entry comes from a study of T cell changes during pregnancy in multiple sclerosis. Method: immunoSEQ multiplex PCR; TCRdb's copy keeps in-frame clones and lacks some. This sample has 45,000 to 75,000 clones, with 92% found just once. This CDR3 is built from 12 residues. CDR1 is MNHEY, CDR2 SVGAGI, per germline. This sequence originates from a female donor with multiple sclerosis, enrolled in a pregnancy study. The sequencing here drew on peripheral blood, taken in the first trimester of pregnancy. The chain recombines TRBV6-5 with TRBJ1-2; 9 bases fit TRBD1. CDR3 DNA sequence: TGTGCCAGCAGTGGCTACAGGGGGCCGCCCATCTTC. Protein product: CASSGYRGPPIF.